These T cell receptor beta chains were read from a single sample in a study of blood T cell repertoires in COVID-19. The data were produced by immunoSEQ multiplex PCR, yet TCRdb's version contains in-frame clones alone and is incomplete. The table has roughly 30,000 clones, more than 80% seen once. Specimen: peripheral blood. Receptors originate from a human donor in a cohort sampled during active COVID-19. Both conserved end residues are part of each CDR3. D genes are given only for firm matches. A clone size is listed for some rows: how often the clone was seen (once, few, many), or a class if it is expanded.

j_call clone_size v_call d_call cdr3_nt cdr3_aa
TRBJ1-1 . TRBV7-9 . TGTGCCAGCAGCTTAAGGGGTACTGAAGCTTTCTTT CASSLRGTEAFF
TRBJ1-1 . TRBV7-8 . TGTGCCAGCAGCTGGGGGGTCGGGAGATACACTGAAGCTTTCTTT CASSWGVGRYTEAFF
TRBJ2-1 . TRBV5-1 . TGCGCCAGCGGAATCGACTTGGCCGACGGTGAGCAGTTCTTC CASGIDLADGEQFF
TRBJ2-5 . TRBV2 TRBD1 TGTGCCAGCATGGGACAGGGGGCGGAAGAGACCCAGTACTTC CASMGQGAEETQYF
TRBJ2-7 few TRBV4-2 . TGTGCCAGCAGCCAAGAAAGCACAGGAAGCTACGAGCAGTACTTC CASSQESTGSYEQYF
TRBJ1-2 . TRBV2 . TGTGCCAGCAGTGCTGAGGAGAACTATGGCTACACCTTC CASSAEENYGYTF
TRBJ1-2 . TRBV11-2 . TGTGCCAGCAGCTTAGGTGGGGGGGCTTTTGGCTACACCTTC CASSLGGGAFGYTF
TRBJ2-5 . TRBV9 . TGTGCCAGCAGCGTATGGGGCAGCCAAGAGACCCAGTACTTC CASSVWGSQETQYF
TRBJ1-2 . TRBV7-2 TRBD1 TGTGCCAGCAGCTGGGACCGACAGGGGAGGACCTTC CASSWDRQGRTF
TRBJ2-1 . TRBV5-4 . TGTGCCAGCAGCCTTGATATGATTATCCTAGGCGGTGAGCAGTTCTTC CASSLDMIILGGEQFF
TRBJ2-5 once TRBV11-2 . TGTGCCAGCAGCTTCCTGGTCGGAGAGACCCAGTACTTC CASSFLVGETQYF
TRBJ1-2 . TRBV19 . TGTGCCAGTAGCCCGATCTCGCACAGGCAGGGCTACACCTTC CASSPISHRQGYTF
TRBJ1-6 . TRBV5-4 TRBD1 TGTGCCAGCAGCTTGGAGGGGGCAGTTTCTAATTCACCCCTCCACTTT CASSLEGAVSNSPLHF
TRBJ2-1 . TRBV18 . TGTGCCAGCTCACCCCAGGGGTCGCATGAGCAGTTCTTC CASSPQGSHEQFF
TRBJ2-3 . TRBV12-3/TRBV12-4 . TGTGCCAGCAGTCCCCGAGCAGGGGATACGCAGTATTTT CASSPRAGDTQYF
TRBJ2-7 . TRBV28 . TGTGCCAGCGGAGGGGTGGGGCCAGACTACGAGCAGTACTTC CASGGVGPDYEQYF
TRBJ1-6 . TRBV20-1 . TGCAGTGCTAGTTCAATGCGGGGTTATAATTCACCCCTCCACTTT CSASSMRGYNSPLHF
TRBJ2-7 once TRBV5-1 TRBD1 TGCGCCAGCAGCTCAGGGACAGGGAGCGACGAGCAGTACTTC CASSSGTGSDEQYF
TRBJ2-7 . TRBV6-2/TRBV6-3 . TGTGCCAGCAGTTACGGGACAAAAACCTACGAGCAGTACTTC CASSYGTKTYEQYF
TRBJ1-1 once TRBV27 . TGTGCCACCCAATCTCTATCTGGAGCTTTCTTT CATQSLSGAFF
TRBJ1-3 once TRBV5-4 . TGTGCCAGCAGCCCAGGAGGGACGCAAATAGGTGGAAACACCATATATTTT CASSPGGTQIGGNTIYF
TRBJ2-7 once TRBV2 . TGTGCCAGCAGTGAATTTAGGTTTGGGAGGAGGGTAGAATACGAGCAGTACTTC CASSEFRFGRRVEYEQYF
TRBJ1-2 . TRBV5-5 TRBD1 TGTGCCAGCAGCCCCTCCCCCGGGACAGGGATTGGTCTGGGCTATGGCTACACCTTC CASSPSPGTGIGLGYGYTF
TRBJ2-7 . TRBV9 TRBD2 TGTGCCAGCAGCGTCGGGTTTTCCGGGACTAGCGGGACCTACGAGCAGTACTTC CASSVGFSGTSGTYEQYF
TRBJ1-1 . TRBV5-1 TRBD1 TGCGCCAGCAGCTCAACAGGGGTGCGGAACACTGAAGCTTTCTTT CASSSTGVRNTEAFF
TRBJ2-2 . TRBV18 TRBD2 TGTGCCAGCTCACTGAGACTAGCGGGGGGACCAACCGGGGAGCTGTTTTTT CASSLRLAGGPTGELFF
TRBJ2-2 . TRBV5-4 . TGTGCCAGCAGCTTGGGGAGAGGGGAGCTGTTTTTT CASSLGRGELFF
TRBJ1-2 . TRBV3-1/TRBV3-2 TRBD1 TGTGCCAGCAGCCCAGGCGAGGGACAGGGAAATCCCCGGGATGGCTACACCTTC CASSPGEGQGNPRDGYTF
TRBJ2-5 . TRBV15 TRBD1 TGTGCCACCAGCAGAGTTCTAGGGACAGGGACGGAGACCCAGTACTTC CATSRVLGTGTETQYF
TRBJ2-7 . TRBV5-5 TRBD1 TGTGCCAGCAGCCTCGACAGGGGGGCCTACGAGCAGTACTTC CASSLDRGAYEQYF
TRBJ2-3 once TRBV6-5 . TGTGCCAGCAGGGAGGCAGATACGCAGTATTTT CASREADTQYF
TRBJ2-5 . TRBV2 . TGTGCCAGCAGTATCCCGGGACAATCAGAGACCCAGTACTTC CASSIPGQSETQYF
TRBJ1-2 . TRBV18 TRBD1 TGTGCCAGCTCACCTCCGACAGGGTGGGACTATGGCTACACCTTC CASSPPTGWDYGYTF
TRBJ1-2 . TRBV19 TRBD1 TGTGCCAGTAGTGGGGGACAGGGTGTCTATGGCTACACCTTC CASSGGQGVYGYTF
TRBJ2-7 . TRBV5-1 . TGCGCCAGCAGCTTTGAGGCGGAACAGGTGCAGTACTTC CASSFEAEQVQYF
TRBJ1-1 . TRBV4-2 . TGTGCCAGCAGCCAAGAACCGGGACAGAACACTGAAGCTTTCTTT CASSQEPGQNTEAFF
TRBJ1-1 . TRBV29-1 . TGCAGCGTTGCTTGGGGCGAAGCTTTCTTT CSVAWGEAFF
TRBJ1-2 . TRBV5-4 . TGTGCCAGCAGCTTGAAATCGGGGTTTCACTATGGCTACACCTTC CASSLKSGFHYGYTF
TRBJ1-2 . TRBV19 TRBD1 TGTGCCAGTAACCCTGGACAGGGTCTTGTGTTTGGCTACACCTTC CASNPGQGLVFGYTF
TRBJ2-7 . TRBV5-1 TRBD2 TGCGCCAGCAGGCCCGGGACTACACCCTACGAGCAGTACTTC CASRPGTTPYEQYF
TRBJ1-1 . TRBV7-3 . TGTGCCAGCAGCTTAACGCCCCCACAGCCGAACACTGAAGCTTTCTTT CASSLTPPQPNTEAFF
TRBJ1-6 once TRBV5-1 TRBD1 TGCGCCAGCAGCTCAACCTCAACAGGGGGCGGGAATTCACCCCTCCACTTT CASSSTSTGGGNSPLHF
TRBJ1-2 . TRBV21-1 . TGTGCCAGCAGCAAAGCCAACGACAGGGCTGTCGGCTGTGGCTACACCTTC CASSKANDRAVGCGYTF
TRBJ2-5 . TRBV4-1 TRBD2 TGCGCCAGCAGCCACCTTAGCGGGGGGCAAGAGACCCAGTACTTC CASSHLSGGQETQYF
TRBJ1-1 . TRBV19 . TGTGCCACCCTGGACATGAACACTGAAGCTTTCTTT CATLDMNTEAFF
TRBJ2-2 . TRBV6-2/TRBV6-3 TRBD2 TGTGCCAGCAGTTATCGGCTAGCGGGGGTGACGAACACCGGGGAGCTGTTTTTT CASSYRLAGVTNTGELFF
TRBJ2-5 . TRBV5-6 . TGTGCCAGCAGCCCACTCGGGACTTTTAGTACTGGGACCCAGTACTTC CASSPLGTFSTGTQYF
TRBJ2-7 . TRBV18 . TGTGCCAGCTCACCGGACAAGAGCTCCTACGAGCAGTACTTC CASSPDKSSYEQYF
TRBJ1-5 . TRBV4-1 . TGCGCCAGCAGTACGGCAGCGGGAATTAGAGGCAGCAATCAGCCCCAGCATTTT CASSTAAGIRGSNQPQHF
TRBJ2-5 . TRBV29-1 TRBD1 TGCAGCACAGGGGGCCAAGAGACCCAGTACTTC CSTGGQETQYF
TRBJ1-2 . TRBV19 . TGTGCCAGTAGAACTGTCGTCGCCCATGGCTACACCTTC CASRTVVAHGYTF
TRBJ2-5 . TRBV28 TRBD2 TGTGCCAGCAGTGCAGCGGGGGGGCCCAGAGAGACCCAGTACTTC CASSAAGGPRETQYF
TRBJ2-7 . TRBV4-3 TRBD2 TGCGCCAGCAGCCAGGGACTAGCGGGGGTCTACGAGCAGTACTTC CASSQGLAGVYEQYF